This T cell receptor (beta chain) is drawn from a study of blood T cell repertoires in COVID-19. Study-level information: COVID-19 samples, acute and convalescent, were from the United States, Italy and Spain.

Clones were read by immunoSEQ multiplex PCR, and TCRdb kept only the in-frame ones, dropping some. The table lists more than 250,000 clones, over 75% of them singletons. The V and J ends lost 5 bases and 4 bases respectively, with 12 bases between them. There are 14 residues in the CDR3. Germline values: CDR1 SNHLY, CDR2 FYNNEI. This clone was picked up one time. V usage is TRBV2 and J usage is TRBJ2-1; unclear D gene. The sequence was collected from a middle-aged man with active or convalescent COVID-19. The sequencing sample was made of peripheral blood. Here the CDR3 reads CASSLSASYNEQFF. The CDR3 nucleotides are TGTGCCAGCAGTCTTTCCGCGTCATACAATGAGCAGTTCTTC.